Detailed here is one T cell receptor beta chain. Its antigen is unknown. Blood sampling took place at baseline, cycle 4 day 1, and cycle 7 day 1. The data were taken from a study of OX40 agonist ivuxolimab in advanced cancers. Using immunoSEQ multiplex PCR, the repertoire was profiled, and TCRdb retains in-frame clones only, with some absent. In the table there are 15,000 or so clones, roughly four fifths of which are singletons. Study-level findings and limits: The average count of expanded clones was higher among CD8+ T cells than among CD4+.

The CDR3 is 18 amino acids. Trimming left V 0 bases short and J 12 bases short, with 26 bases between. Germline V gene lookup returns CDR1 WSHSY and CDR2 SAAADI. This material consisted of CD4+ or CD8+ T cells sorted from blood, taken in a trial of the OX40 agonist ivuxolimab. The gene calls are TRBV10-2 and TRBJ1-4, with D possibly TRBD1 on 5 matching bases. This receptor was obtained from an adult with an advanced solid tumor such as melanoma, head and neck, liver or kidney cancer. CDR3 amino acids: CASSESKRFPRGGGELFF. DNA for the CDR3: TGCGCCAGCAGTGAGTCGAAAAGGTTCCCTCGGGGTGGGGGGGAACTGTTTTTT.